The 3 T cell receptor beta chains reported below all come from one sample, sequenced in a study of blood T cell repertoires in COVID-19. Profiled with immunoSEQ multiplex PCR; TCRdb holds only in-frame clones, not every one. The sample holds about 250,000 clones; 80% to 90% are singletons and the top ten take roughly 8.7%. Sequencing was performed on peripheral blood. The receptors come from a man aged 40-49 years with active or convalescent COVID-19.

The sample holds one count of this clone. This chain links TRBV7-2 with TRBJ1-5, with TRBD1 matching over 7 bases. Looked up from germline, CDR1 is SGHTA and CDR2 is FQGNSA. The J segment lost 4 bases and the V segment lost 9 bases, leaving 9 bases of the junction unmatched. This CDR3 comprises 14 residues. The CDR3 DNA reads TGTGCCAGTTGCAGGGGGGATGGAAATCAGCCCCAGCATTTT. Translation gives CASCRGDGNQPQHF.

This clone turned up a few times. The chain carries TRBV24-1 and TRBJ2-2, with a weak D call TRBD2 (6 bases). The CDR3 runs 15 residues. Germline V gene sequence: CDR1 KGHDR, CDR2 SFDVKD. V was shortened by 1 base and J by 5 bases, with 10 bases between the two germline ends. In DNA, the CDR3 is TGTGCCACCAGTGATTTAGGAGGAGGGACCGGGGAGCTGTTTTTT. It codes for CATSDLGGGTGELFF.

The CDR3 bases are TGTGCCAGCAGTTTTTTTAGCGACAATGAGCAGTTCTTC. It translates to CASSFFSDNEQFF. V usage is TRBV27 and J usage is TRBJ2-1; perhaps TRBD2 as D (5 bases). The V and J ends lost 3 bases and 5 bases respectively, with 8 bases between them. This CDR3 has 13 amino acids. Per germline, CDR1 MNHEY and CDR2 SMNVEV (reference sequence).